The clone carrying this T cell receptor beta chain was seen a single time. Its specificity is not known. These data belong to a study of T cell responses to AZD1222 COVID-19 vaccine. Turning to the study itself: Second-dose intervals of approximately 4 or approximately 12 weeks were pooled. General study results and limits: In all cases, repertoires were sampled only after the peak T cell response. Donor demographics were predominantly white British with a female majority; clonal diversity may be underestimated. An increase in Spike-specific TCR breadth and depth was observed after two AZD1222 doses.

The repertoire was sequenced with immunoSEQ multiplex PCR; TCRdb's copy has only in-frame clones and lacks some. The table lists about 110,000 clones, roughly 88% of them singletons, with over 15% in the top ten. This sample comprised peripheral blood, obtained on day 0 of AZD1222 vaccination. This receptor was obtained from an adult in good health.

The CDR3 region is CASSIPPGVDGYTF. CDR3 sequence (DNA): TGTGCCAGTAGTATCCCGCCGGGGGTCGATGGCTACACCTTC. V and J are TRBV19 and TRBJ1-2; possibly TRBD1 for D (5 bases). CDR1 is LNHDA, CDR2 SQIVND, per germline (reference sequence). This CDR3 region has 14 residues. Trimming took off 3 bases at V and 6 bases at J, with 14 bases between the two ends.